The 2 T cell receptor beta chains below were found in one sample sequenced in a study of cytomegalovirus exposure and HLA in healthy donors. The PCR employed 60 Vbeta primers together with 13 Jbeta primers. TCRdb keeps only in-frame clones here, not all; method: immunoSEQ multiplex PCR. The profile covers fewer than 150,000 clones, with approximately 83% appearing a single time and around 3% taken by the ten largest. Sequenced input: PBMCs. These receptors were collected from a man aged 35 to 55 in good health and CMV-seronegative.

The chain carries TRBV6-5 and TRBJ2-2, with D unresolved. V shed 0 bases and J shed 1 base, with 6 bases lying between them. The CDR3 loop spans 15 amino acids. The germline gives CDR1 MNHEY, CDR2 SVGAGI. CDR3 bases: TGTGCCAGCAGTTACTCTCCACTGAACACCGGGGAGCTGTTTTTT. The encoded protein is CASSYSPLNTGELFF.

This rearrangement joins TRBV6-5 to TRBJ2-1, with 9 positions matching TRBD1. Germline assignment: CDR1 MNHEY and CDR2 SVGAGI. This CDR3 has 16 amino acids. V was clipped by 0 bases and J by 2 bases; unmatched bases: 2. CDR3 residues: CASSYSWDRAYNEQFF. In nucleotides, the CDR3 is TGTGCCAGCAGTTACTCGTGGGACAGGGCCTACAATGAGCAGTTCTTC.